This TCR beta chain is drawn from a study of cytomegalovirus exposure and HLA in healthy donors. The CDR3 has 14 residues. Trimming removed 5 bases from V and 6 bases from J, with 13 bases in between. Germline CDR1 and CDR2: SNHLY and FYNNEI. This clone was counted between two and nine times. Antigen specificity is unknown. Study findings and constraints: There were some public TCRs occurring in many donors, but most TCR sequences were rare. Cytomegalovirus status was reportedly diagnosed by the classifier with high sensitivity and specificity. Associated with cytomegalovirus, according to the listing, were 164 TCR beta chains.

Data came from immunoSEQ multiplex PCR; TCRdb stores just in-frame clones and leaves some out. Among about 200,000 clones listed, approximately 82% were seen once. The donors belonged to the approximately 120-subject validation cohort, separate from the roughly 700-subject first cohort. This chain uses TRBV2 with TRBJ2-2; D not resolved. The sample was PBMCs. This receptor was identified in a woman under 30 in good health and CMV-seronegative. The DNA for the CDR3 is TGTGCCAGCAGTACGCACCCTGGGGCCGGGGAGCTGTTTTTT. Amino acid sequence: CASSTHPGAGELFF.